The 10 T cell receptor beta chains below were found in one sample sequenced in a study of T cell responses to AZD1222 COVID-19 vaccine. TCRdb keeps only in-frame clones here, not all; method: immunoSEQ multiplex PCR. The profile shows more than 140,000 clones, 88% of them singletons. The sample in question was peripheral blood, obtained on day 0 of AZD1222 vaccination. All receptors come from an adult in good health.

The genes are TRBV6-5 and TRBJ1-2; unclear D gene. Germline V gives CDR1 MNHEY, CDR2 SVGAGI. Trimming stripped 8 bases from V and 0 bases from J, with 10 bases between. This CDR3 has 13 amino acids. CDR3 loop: CASSHSPNYGYTF. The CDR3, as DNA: TGTGCCAGCTCTCACTCTCCTAACTATGGCTACACCTTC.

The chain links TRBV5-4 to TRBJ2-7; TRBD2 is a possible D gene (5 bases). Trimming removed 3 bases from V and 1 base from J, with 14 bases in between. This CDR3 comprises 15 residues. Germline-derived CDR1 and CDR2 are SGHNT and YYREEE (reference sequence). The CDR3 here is CASSSGKGGSYEQYF. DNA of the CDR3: TGTGCCAGCAGCTCCGGGAAGGGCGGTTCCTACGAGCAGTACTTC. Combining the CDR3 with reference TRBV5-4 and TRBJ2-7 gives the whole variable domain ETGVTQSPTHLIKTRGQQVTLRCSSQSGHNTVSWYQQALGQGPQFIFQYYREEENGRGNFPPRFSGLQFPNYSSELNVNALELDDSALYLCASSSGKGGSYEQYFGPGTRLTVT.

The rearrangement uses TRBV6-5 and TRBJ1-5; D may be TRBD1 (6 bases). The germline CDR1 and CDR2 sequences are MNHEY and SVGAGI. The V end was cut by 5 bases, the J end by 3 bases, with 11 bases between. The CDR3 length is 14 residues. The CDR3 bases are TGTGCCAGCAGTACAACAGGGCCCAATCAGCCCCAGCATTTT. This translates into CASSTTGPNQPQHF.

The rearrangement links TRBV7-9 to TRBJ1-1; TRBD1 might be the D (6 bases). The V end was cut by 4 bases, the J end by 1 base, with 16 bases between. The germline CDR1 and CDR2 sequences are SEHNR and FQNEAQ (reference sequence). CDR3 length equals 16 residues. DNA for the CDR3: TGTGCCAGCAGCTCACCCTCCGGGACACCGAACACTGAAGCTTTCTTT. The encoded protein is CASSSPSGTPNTEAFF.

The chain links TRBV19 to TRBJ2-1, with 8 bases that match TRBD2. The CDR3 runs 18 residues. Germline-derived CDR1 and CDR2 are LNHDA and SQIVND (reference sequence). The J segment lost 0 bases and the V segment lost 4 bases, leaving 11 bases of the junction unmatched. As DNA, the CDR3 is TGTGCCAGTAGTACCGGATGGACTAGCCGGAGCTCCTACAATGAGCAGTTCTTC. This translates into CASSTGWTSRSSYNEQFF.

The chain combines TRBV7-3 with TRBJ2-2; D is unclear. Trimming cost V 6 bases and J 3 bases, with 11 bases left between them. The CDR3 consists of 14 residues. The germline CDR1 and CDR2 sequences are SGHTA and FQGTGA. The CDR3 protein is CASRYRLHTGELFF. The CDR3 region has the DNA TGTGCCAGCAGGTACCGACTCCACACCGGGGAGCTGTTTTTT.

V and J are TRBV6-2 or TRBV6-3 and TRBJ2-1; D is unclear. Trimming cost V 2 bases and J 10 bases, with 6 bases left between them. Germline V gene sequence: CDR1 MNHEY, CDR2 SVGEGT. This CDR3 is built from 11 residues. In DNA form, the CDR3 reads TGTGCCAGCAGTTACAGCAGAGAGCAGTTCTTC. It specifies CASSYSREQFF.

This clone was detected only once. The CDR3 DNA is TGTGCCACCAGTGATCGGGGTAGGGCAGATACGCAGTATTTT. Translated, it gives CATSDRGRADTQYF. This chain links TRBV24-1 with TRBJ2-3; TRBD2 might be the D (5 bases). Per germline, CDR1 KGHDR and CDR2 SFDVKD. V lost 3 bases to trimming and J lost 4 bases, with 10 bases between them. The CDR3 is made up of 14 amino acids.

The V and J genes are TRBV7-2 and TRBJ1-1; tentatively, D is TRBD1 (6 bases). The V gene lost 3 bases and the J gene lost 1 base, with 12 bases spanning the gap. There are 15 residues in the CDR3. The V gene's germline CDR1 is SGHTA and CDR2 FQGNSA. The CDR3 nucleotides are TGTGCCAGCAGCTTTAGGGGGGCAAGGAACACTGAAGCTTTCTTT. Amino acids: CASSFRGARNTEAFF.

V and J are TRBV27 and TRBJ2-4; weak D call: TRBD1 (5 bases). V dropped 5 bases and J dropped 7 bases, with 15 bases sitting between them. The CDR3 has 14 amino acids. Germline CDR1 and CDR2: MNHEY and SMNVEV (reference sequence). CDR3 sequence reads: CASSPRQGSNIQYF. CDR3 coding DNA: TGTGCCAGCAGTCCCCGCCAGGGCAGTAACATTCAGTACTTC.